This T cell receptor (beta chain) was recorded in a study of T-cell reconstitution after alpha-beta-depleted transplantation in children (TCRdb year 2016). Background on the whole study: Using TCR repertoire profiling, the study quantitatively followed how T-cell immune reconstitution unfolded in children after TCRalphabeta/CD19-depleted allogeneic hematopoietic cell transplantation.

Library construction relied on PCR. Instrument on record: Illumina HiSeq 2500. To normalize quantification of the TCRbeta repertoire, the TCR libraries were built with molecular barcoding that relied on unique molecular identifiers. TCRdb reran the public reads through fastp at Q25 and MiXCR, keeping productive beta chains. Each entry merges the rows of one CDR3 protein and shows their most common DNA and genes. Within this sample are about 540,000 distinct CDR3 sequences, with approximately 16% of them counted one time only. The ten top clones hold approximately 3% of the sample. As concerns this clonotype: What this receptor recognizes is not known. One base away there is no much larger clone; base qualities are not given.

The material was PBMCs from the stem cell graft donor, obtained from the stem cell graft. This clonotype was obtained from a human donor who donated a stem cell graft to a child with acute lymphoblastic leukemia.

The CDR3 in this case is CASSLDPIGGVETQYF. In nucleotide form, the sequence is TGCGCCAGCAGCTTGGACCCCATAGGAGGGGTTGAGACCCAGTACTTC. The receptor chain draws on TRBV5-1 and TRBJ2-5, and the D gene may be TRBD2, 6 bases matching. The CDR3 runs 16 residues from the cysteine to the phenylalanine. Only CDR3 DNA is held: 48 bases, read in frame from base 1. The germline V gene encodes CDR1 SGHRS and CDR2 YFSETQ. Trimming costs V 0 bases and J 5 bases, and their ends lie 17 bases apart.